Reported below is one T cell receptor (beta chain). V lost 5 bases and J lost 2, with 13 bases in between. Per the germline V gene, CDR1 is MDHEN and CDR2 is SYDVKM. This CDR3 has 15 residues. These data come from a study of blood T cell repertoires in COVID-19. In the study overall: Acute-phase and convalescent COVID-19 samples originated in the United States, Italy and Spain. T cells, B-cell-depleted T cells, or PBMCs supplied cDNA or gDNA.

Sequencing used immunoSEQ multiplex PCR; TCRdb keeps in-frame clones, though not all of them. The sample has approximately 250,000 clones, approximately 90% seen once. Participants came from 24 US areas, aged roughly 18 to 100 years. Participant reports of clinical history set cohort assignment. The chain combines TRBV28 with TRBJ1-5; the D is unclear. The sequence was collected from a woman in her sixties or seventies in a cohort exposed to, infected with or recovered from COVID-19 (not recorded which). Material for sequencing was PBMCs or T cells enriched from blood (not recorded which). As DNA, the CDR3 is TGTGCCAGCAGTCTCCACAGTATCGGCAATCAGCCCCAGCATTTT. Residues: CASSLHSIGNQPQHF.